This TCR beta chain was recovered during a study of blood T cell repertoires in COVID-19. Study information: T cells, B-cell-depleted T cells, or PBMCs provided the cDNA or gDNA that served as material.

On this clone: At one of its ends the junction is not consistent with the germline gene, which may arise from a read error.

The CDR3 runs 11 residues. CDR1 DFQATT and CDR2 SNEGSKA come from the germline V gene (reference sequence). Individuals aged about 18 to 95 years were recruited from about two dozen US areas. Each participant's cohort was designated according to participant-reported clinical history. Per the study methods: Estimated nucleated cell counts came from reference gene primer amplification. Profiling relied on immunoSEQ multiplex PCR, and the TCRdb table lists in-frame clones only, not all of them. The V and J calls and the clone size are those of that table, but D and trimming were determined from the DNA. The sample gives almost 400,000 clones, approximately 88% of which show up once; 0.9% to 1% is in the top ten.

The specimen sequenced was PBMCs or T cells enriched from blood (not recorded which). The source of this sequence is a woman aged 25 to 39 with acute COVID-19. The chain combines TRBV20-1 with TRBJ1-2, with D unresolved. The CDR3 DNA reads TGCAGTGTCATACCTAAATATGGCTACACCTTC. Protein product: CSVIPKYGYTF.